Reported below is one T cell receptor (beta chain). Its specificity is unknown. The identical CDR3 is also encoded by other nucleotide sequences in the sample. This record belongs to a study of shared clonotypes between healthy human individuals. Study-wide results and caveats: Larger estimated richness was generally seen in naive subsets than in memory subsets. Only a few donors were included, so the genetic and exposure-history diversity represented was limited.

There are 14 residues in the CDR3. V lost 3 bases and J 1 base, leaving 9 bases between the germline ends. CDR1 is MNHEY and CDR2 is SMNVEV in the germline V gene (reference sequence). CD45RO-negative CD8 cells positively selected for CCR7 made up the naive population, which excluded terminally differentiated effector memory CD45RA+ cells. Several immunoSEQ 96-well plates shared each subset's DNA, each plate a replicate. Assay: immunoSEQ multiplex PCR; the TCRdb copy retains only in-frame clones and omits some. The repertoire has more than 2 million clones, just over 90% of them found once; the top ten carry around 1.7%.

The chain carries TRBV27 and TRBJ1-2; maybe TRBD1 (5 bases). What was sequenced was naive CD8+ T cells from PBMCs. The sequence was obtained from a man younger than 35 in good health. Some clones in this sample may be carry-over from other donors' samples. Here the CDR3 reads CASSLQGSNYGYTF. CDR3 sequence (DNA): TGTGCCAGCAGTTTGCAGGGTAGTAACTATGGCTACACCTTC.